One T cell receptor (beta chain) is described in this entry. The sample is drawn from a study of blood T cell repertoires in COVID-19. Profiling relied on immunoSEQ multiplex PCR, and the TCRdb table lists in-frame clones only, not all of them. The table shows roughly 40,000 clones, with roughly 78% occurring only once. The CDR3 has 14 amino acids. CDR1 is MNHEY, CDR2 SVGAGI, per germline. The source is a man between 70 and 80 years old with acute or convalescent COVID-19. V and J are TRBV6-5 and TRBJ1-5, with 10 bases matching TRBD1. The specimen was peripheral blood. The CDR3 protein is CASGTGQGNQPQHF. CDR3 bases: TGTGCGAGCGGAACGGGACAGGGGAATCAGCCCCAGCATTTT.